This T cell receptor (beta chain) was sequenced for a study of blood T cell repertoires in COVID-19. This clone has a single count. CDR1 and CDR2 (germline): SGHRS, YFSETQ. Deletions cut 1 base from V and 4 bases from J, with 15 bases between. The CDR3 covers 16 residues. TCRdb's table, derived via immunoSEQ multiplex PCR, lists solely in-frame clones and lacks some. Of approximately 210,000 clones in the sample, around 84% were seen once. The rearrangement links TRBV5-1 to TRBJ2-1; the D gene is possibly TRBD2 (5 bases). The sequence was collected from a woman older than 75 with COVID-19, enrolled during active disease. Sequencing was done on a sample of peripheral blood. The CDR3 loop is CASSLFFGEPYNEQFF. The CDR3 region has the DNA TGCGCCAGCAGCTTGTTCTTCGGGGAGCCGTACAATGAGCAGTTCTTC.